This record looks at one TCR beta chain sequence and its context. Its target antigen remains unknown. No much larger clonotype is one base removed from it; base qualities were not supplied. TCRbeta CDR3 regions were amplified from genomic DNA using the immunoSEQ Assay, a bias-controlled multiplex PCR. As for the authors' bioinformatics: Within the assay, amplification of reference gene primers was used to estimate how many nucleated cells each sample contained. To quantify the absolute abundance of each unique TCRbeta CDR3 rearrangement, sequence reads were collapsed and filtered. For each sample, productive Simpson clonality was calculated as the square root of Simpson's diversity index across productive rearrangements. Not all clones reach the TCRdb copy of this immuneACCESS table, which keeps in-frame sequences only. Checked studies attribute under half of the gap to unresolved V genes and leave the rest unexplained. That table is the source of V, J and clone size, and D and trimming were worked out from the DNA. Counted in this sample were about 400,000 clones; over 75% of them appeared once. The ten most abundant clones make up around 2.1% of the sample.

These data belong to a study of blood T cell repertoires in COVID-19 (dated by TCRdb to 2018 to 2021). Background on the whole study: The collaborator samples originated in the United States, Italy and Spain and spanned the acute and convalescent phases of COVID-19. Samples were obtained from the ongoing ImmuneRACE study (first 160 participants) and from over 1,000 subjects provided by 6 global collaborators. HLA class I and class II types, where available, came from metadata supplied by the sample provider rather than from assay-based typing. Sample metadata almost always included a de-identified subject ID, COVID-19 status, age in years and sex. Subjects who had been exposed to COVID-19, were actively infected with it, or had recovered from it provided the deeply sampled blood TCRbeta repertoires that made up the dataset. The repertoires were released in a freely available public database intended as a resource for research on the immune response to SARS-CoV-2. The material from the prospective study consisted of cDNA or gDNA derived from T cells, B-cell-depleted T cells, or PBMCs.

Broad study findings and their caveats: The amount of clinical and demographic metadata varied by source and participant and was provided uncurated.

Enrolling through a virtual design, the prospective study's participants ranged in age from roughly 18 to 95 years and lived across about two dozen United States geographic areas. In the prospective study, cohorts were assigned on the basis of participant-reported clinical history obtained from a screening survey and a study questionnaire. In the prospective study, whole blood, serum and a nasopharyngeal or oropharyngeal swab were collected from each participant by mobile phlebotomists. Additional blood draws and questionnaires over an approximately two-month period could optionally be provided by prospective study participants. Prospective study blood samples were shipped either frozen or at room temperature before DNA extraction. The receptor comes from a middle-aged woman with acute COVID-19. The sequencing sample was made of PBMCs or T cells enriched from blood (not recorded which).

The sequence in DNA is TGTGCCAGCAGTCGTAACAGGGGGGACTATGGCTACACCTTC. Its coded protein is CASSRNRGDYGYTF. The sequence joins TRBV3-1 (or the pseudogene TRBV3-2) to TRBJ1-2, and 8 junctional nucleotides match TRBD1. CDR1 and CDR2 were assigned from the germline V gene (reference sequence) as LGHDT and YNNKEL. Measured from the cysteine to the phenylalanine, the CDR3 is 14 residues long. Only CDR3 DNA is held: 42 bases, read in frame from base 1. The V end gives up 6 bases and the J end 3 bases, leaving 6 bases in the junction not matched to a gene.